This T cell receptor (beta chain) is from a study of regulatory T cells in long-lasting Graves disease (dated by TCRdb to the early 2020s). Broadly, across the study: Patients with newly diagnosed Graves' disease had been on antithyroid drugs for under 3 months. This study used TCR sequencing and RNA sequencing of peripheral blood to compare persistent Graves' disease patients against newly diagnosed Graves' disease patients. The study was registered as a clinical trial and conducted in China. TCR sequencing covered 13 persistent and 20 newly diagnosed Graves' disease patients, around 35 samples in total. On the study overall, not on this receptor specifically: More public clonotypes were shared among persistent patients (2,741) than among newly diagnosed patients (966). Because the primary lesion, thyroid tissue, could not be accessed, the study looked at peripheral blood alone. Only the TCR beta chain was sequenced and analyzed. Preferential use of TRBV28, TRBJ1-2 and TRBJ2-5 was observed in persistent disease, whereas TRBV20-1 and TRBJ2-1 were favored in newly diagnosed disease. Compared with newly diagnosed patients, persistent Graves' disease patients had lower TCR Shannon entropy and fewer highly expanded clones, which suggests clonal expansion. The authors acknowledged the small sample size as a limitation that may reduce accuracy.

At least ten counts were recorded for this clonotype. Its specific antigen is unknown. Base qualities are not recorded, but no much larger clone differs from it by a single base. Library creation used multiplex PCR. The reads were generated on an Illumina HiSeq 4000. To build TCR beta libraries, CDR3 regions were amplified by Arm-PCR using iRepertoire HTBI primers. Before sequencing, the PCR products went through gel purification. From the authors' description of their analysis: Gene usage analysis of CDR3 amino acid clonotypes used the approximately 62 TRBV and about 14 TRBJ segments found across samples. COPE and FqMerger were used to merge filtered high-quality paired reads into contigs. BLAST was used to align contigs to IMGT TRBV, TRBD and TRBJ reference genes, with CDR3 defined following IMGT. Highly expanded clones were defined as clonotypes with a frequency above 0.1%. Shannon entropy was used to measure repertoire diversity, and the Gini coefficient was used to measure V-J evenness. Clonotypes shared by more than one individual were considered public. The raw public data were reprocessed by TCRdb itself: fastp quality trimming at Q25, MiXCR clonotype calling, in-frame beta chains only. Rows matching on CDR3 protein sequence are summarized as one entry with the most common DNA and genes. These V and J calls originate from TCRdb's pipeline instead of the authors' own analysis. The sample table contains 450,000 to 700,000 distinct CDR3 sequences; only one count was recorded for about 13% of them. Roughly a tenth of the sample is taken by the ten largest.

What the time point label conveys for this sample: newly diagnosed GD, antithyroid drugs for less than 3 months. For both TCR sequencing and RNA sequencing, RNA was extracted from PBMCs using TRIzol. The diagnosis of Graves' disease followed American Thyroid Association guidelines. The patients came from an endocrinology department in Xi'an, China. Each patient gave 7 to 9.5 milliliters of peripheral blood, collected in an EDTA anticoagulant tube. Ficoll Paque Plus density gradient separation was used to isolate PBMCs, and no further T cell sorting was done. An Agilent 2100 Bioanalyzer and agarose gel were used to assess RNA quality, and a NanoDrop 2000 was used to measure RNA concentration. V and J lose 6 bases and 8 bases, and a span of 22 bases separates them. Including cysteine and phenylalanine, the CDR3 has 16 amino acids. Of the read, only the CDR3 DNA is kept; its 48 bases are in frame from base 1. Per the germline V gene (reference sequence), MNHEY is the CDR1 and SMNVEV is the CDR2.

The same data also went into a second study, on T cells in Graves' hyperthyroidism and ophthalmopathy. The second study also describes: Stable Graves' hyperthyroidism was defined as no progression to ophthalmopathy during 18 months of follow-up. Hyperthyroidism patients were newly diagnosed, with disease duration under 2 months, and aged 18 to 65 years. Any patient with an uncontrolled infection, another autoimmune disease, pregnancy or lactation was excluded. Diagnoses relied on clinical symptoms, serum thyroxine and TRAb, thyroid ultrasound and orbital computed tomography. A first-round RT-PCR of the TCR CDR3 used the HTBI primer set with the Qiagen OneStep RT-PCR kit. Most expanded thyroid clonotypes (frequency above 0.001) were also detected in blood, suggesting blood repertoires may reflect thyroid immune responses. A model built on a 13 V-J signature distinguished ophthalmopathy from stable hyperthyroidism, reaching 85% to 90% sensitivity and 81% to 83% specificity in cross-validation and 80%/75% in testing. In validation, progression to ophthalmopathy was predicted by the model with 55% to 71% sensitivity and approximately 78% specificity, a median of 6.5 months before onset. To identify TCR V-J signatures that set the groups apart, the researchers used a discovery cohort of about a hundred patients, made up of around 40 with Graves' ophthalmopathy and about 59 with stable Graves' hyperthyroidism. Prospective prediction of ophthalmopathy was tested in an independent validation cohort consisting of 18 to 20 hyperthyroidism patients and around 16 patients who later progressed to ophthalmopathy. The approximately 100 discovery patients were divided at random into training and test sets in a 7:3 ratio. In addition, the study compared T-cell repertoires in thyroid tissue and in blood from roughly 6 Graves' hyperthyroidism patients. After sampling, hyperthyroidism patients received methimazole starting at 30 mg daily, and ophthalmopathy patients received high-dose intravenous methylprednisolone. The libraries were constructed in a second round of multiplex PCR and then size-selected and purified. The libraries were sequenced on an Illumina HiSeq2000 using paired-end 100 bp reads. Raw data were processed with SOAPnuke, discarding reads with adapters, uncalled bases, mean Phred below 15, or no exact constant-primer or identifier match. High-quality paired reads were merged using COPE v1.2.5, and each unique nucleotide sequence was defined as a clonotype. MiTCR v1.1 was used to align the clonotypes against IMGT TRBV, TRBD and TRBJ reference segments. The analysis included only V-J combinations with a frequency above 0.0001, which together covered 99% to 99.2% of the repertoires. The TCS score was defined as the ratio of F50 (clonal expansion) to E x V (chaos), calculated using BLOSUM62-based TCRdist between CDR3 peptides within each V-J. Welch's t-statistics and random forest reduced 514 V-J features to 13, which were used in a naive Bayes classifier (R e1071). No statistical method was used to fix the sample size in advance, and group allocation was not hidden from the investigators. TCR Vbeta CDR3 sequencing of around 130 peripheral blood samples (more than 40 ophthalmopathy, approximately 80 hyperthyroidism and roughly 17 progressor patients) is reported in the paper.

The source is a man aged 25-45 years with Graves disease. Donor details come from another sample of the same person, matched by shared clones. The chain is encoded by TRBV27 joined to TRBJ2-2; the D segment could be TRBD1, given 6 matching bases. The sequencing used peripheral blood mononuclear cells (PBMCs), collected at new diagnosis, from a patient treated with antithyroid drugs. The CDR3 region reads CASRPSGGLTRGELFF. The nucleotide sequence is given as TGTGCCAGCAGACCTAGTGGGGGCCTCACGCGAGGGGAGCTGTTTTTT.